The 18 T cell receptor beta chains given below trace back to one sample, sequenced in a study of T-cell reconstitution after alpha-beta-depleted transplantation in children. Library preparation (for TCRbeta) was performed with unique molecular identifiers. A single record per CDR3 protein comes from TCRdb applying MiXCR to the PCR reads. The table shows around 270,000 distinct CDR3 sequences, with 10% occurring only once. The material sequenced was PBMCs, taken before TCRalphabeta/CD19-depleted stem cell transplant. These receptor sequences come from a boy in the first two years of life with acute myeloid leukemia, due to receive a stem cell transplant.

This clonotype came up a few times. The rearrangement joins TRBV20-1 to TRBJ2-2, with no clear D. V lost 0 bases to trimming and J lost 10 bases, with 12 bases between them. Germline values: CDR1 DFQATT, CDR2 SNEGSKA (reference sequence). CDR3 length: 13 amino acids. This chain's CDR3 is CSARDSPSEELFF. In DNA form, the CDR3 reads TGCAGTGCTAGAGATAGCCCGTCGGAGGAGCTGTTTTTT.

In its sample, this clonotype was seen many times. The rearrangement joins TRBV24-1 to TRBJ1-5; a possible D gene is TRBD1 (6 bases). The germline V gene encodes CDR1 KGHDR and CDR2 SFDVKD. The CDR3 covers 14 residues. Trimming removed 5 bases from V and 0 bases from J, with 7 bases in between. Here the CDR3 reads CATSGTVSNQPQHF. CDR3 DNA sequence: TGTGCCACCAGTGGGACAGTTAGCAATCAGCCCCAGCATTTT.

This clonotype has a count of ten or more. The CDR3 bases are TGTGCCAGCAGCCAAAGACAAGGCTACAATGAGCAGTTCTTC. Protein product: CASSQRQGYNEQFF. This chain connects TRBV7-8 to TRBJ2-1; no clear D. The germline V gene has CDR1 SGHVS and CDR2 FQNEAQ. The CDR3 is made up of 14 amino acids. Trimming left V 5 bases short and J 3 bases short, with 11 bases between.

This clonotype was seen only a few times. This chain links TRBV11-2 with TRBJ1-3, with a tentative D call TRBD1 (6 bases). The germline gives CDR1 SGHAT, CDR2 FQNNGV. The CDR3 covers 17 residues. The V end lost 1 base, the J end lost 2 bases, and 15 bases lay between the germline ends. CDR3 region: CASSLAPLTGPGNTIYF. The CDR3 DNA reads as TGTGCCAGCAGCTTAGCCCCCCTGACAGGCCCTGGAAACACCATATATTTT.

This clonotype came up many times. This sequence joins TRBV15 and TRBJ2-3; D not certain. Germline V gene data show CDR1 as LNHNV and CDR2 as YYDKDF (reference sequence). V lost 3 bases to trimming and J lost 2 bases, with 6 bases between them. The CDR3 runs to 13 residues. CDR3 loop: CATSSGFTDTQYF. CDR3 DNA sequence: TGTGCCACCAGCAGCGGGTTCACAGATACGCAGTATTTT.

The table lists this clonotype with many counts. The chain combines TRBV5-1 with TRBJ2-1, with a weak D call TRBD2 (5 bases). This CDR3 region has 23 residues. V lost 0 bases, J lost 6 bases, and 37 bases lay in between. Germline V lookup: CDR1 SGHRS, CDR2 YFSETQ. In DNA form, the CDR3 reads TGCGCCAGCAGCTTGGCCTCCCCGGGGTTTTCCCCCGGTAATAGTCCTACCCTCAATGAGCAGTTCTTC. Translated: CASSLASPGFSPGNSPTLNEQFF.

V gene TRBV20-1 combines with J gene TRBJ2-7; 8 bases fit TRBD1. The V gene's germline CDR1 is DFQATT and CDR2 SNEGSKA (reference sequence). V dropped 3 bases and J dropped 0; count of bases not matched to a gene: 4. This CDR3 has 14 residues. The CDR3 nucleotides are TGCAGTGCTAGGGGACAGGTCAGCTCCTACGAGCAGTACTTC. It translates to CSARGQVSSYEQYF.

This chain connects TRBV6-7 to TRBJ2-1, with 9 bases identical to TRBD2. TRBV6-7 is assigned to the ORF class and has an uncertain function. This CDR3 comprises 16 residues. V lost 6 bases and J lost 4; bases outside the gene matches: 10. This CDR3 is CASSPQPTSGYNEQFF. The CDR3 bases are TGTGCCAGCAGCCCTCAGCCAACTAGCGGGTACAATGAGCAGTTCTTC.

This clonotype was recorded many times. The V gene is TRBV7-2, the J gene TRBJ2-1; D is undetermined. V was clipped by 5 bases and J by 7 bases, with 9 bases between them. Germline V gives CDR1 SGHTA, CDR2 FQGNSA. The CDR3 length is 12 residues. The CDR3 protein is CASSQIWNEQFF. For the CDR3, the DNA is TGTGCCAGCAGCCAGATCTGGAATGAGCAGTTCTTC.

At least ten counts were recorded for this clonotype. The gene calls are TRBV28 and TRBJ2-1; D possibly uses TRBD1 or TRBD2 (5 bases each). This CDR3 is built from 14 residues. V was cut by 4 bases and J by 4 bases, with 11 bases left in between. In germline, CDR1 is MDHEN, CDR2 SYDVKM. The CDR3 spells CASSYGTLYNEQFF. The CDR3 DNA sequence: TGTGCCAGCAGTTACGGGACGCTTTACAATGAGCAGTTCTTC.

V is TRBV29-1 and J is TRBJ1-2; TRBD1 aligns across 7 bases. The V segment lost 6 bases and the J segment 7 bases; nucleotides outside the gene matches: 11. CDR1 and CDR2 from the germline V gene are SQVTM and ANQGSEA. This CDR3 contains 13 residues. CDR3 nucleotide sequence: TGCAGCGTGGGGGACAGACCCTGGGGTGGCTACACCTTC. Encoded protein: CSVGDRPWGGYTF. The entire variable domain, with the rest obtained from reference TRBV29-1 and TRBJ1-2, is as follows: SAVISQKPSRDICQRGTSLTIQCQVDSQVTMMFWYRQQPGQSLTLIATANQGSEATYESGFVIDKFPISRPNLTFSTLTVSNMSPEDSSIYLCSVGDRPWGGYTFGSGTRLTVV.

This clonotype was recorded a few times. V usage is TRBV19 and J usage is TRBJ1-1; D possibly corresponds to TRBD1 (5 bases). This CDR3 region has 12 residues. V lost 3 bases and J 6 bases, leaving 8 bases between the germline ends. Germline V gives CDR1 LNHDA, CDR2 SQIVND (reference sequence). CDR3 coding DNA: TGTGCCAGTAGTATCAACAGGCCTGAAGCTTTCTTT. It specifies CASSINRPEAFF.

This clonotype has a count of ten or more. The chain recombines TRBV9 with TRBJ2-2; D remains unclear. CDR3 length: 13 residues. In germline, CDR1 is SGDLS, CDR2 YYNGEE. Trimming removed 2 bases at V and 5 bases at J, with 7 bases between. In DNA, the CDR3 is TGTGCCAGCAGCGTCAGCAGGACCGGGGAGCTGTTTTTT. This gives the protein CASSVSRTGELFF.

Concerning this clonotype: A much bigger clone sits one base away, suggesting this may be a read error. The DNA of the CDR3 is TGTGCCAGCACCCCCGACAGATCCTATCGCTACACCTTC. It codes for CASTPDRSYRYTF. V is TRBV6-1 and J is TRBJ1-2, with TRBD1 as a possible D gene (5 bases). Germline CDR1 MNHNS, CDR2 SASEGT. This CDR3 is 13 amino acids long.

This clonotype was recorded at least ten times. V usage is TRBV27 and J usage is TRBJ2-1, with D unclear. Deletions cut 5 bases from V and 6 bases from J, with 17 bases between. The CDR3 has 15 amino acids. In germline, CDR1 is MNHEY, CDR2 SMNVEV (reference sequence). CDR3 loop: CASSTTQLITNEQFF. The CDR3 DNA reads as TGTGCCAGCAGTACAACACAACTTATAACCAATGAGCAGTTCTTC.

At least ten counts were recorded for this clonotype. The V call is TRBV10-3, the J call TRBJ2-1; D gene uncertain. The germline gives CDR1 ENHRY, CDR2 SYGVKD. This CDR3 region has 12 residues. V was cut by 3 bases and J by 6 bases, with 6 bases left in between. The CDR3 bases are TGTGCCATCAGTGATGAGGTCAATGAGCAGTTCTTC. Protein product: CAISDEVNEQFF.

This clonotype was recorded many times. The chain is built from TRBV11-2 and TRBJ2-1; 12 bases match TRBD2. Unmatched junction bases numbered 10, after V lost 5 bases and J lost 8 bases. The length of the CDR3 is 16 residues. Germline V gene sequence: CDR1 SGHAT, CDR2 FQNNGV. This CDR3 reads CASSQGLAGPGDEQFF. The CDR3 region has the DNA TGTGCCAGCAGCCAAGGACTAGCGGGACCAGGTGATGAGCAGTTCTTC.

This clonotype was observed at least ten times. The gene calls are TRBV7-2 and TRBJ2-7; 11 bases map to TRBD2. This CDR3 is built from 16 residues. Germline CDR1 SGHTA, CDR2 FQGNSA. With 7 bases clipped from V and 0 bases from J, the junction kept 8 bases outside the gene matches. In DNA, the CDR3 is TGTGCCAGCACCGCGGAAGGGACTAGCGGCTCCTACGAGCAGTACTTC. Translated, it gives CASTAEGTSGSYEQYF. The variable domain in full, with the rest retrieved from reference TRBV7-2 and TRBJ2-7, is GAGVSQSPSNKVTEKGKDVELRCDPISGHTALYWYRQSLGQGLEFLIYFQGNSAPDKSGLPSDRFSAERTGGSVSTLTIQRTQQEDSAVYLCASTAEGTSGSYEQYFGPGTRLTVT.